One sample yielded the 8 T cell receptor beta chains listed below, sequenced in a study of long-term antiretroviral therapy in people with HIV. A v3.0 immunoSEQ assay was performed at survey level. Using immunoSEQ multiplex PCR, the repertoire was profiled, and TCRdb retains in-frame clones only, with some absent. This sample has roughly 19,000 clones, with approximately 86% found just once. The sequencing here drew on unsorted PBMCs, taken 2.1 years after starting antiretroviral therapy. These receptors were collected from a man in his late teens or twenties with HIV.

The rearrangement uses TRBV15 and TRBJ1-5, with D uncertain. The V gene's germline CDR1 is LNHNV and CDR2 YYDKDF (reference sequence). Deletions cut 5 bases from V and 1 base from J, with 12 bases between. This CDR3 is 15 amino acids long. The CDR3 is CATSLVPGSNQPQHF. In DNA form, the CDR3 reads TGTGCCACCAGCCTAGTCCCCGGGAGCAATCAGCCCCAGCATTTT.

This clone appeared a few times. The V and J genes are TRBV6-1 and TRBJ2-5; D unclear. CDR1 is MNHNS, CDR2 SASEGT, per germline. The CDR3 consists of 12 residues. The V and J ends lost 7 bases and 5 bases respectively, with 11 bases between them. CDR3 sequence reads: CASMERLETQYF. CDR3 coding DNA: TGTGCCAGCATGGAGCGCCTGGAGACCCAGTACTTC.

The rearrangement joins TRBV11-2 to TRBJ1-6; D possibly corresponds to TRBD1 (5 bases). This CDR3 spans 15 amino acids. Per the germline V gene, CDR1 is SGHAT and CDR2 is FQNNGV. V lost 0 bases and J 6 bases, leaving 9 bases between the germline ends. The CDR3 loop is CASSLDPGINSPLHF. As DNA, the CDR3 is TGTGCCAGCAGCTTAGATCCAGGGATTAATTCACCCCTCCACTTT.

This clone was detected a few times. This chain uses TRBV6-6 with TRBJ1-2, with 7 bases fitting TRBD1. The germline CDR1 and CDR2 sequences are MNHNY and SVGAGI (reference sequence). V lost 6 bases to trimming and J lost 7 bases; unmatched junction nucleotides: 8. The CDR3 is 13 amino acids. The CDR3 sequence is CASSYTGVSGYTF. The CDR3 bases are TGTGCCAGCAGCTATACAGGGGTTAGTGGCTACACCTTC.

V gene TRBV28 combines with J gene TRBJ1-2, with a possible D match to TRBD1 (6 bases). This CDR3 is built from 14 residues. The V gene's germline CDR1 is MDHEN and CDR2 SYDVKM. The V end lost 5 bases, the J end lost 4 bases, and 14 bases lay between the germline ends. CDR3 DNA sequence: TGTGCCAGCAGTCCAGGGGATGTGGCCTATGGCTACACCTTC. Translated: CASSPGDVAYGYTF.

The chain carries TRBV18 and TRBJ1-6; TRBD1 aligns across 10 bases. J gave up 5 bases and V 2 bases, and 6 bases lay outside the gene matches. The CDR3 contains 17 residues. Germline CDR1 and CDR2: KGHSH and LQKENI. CDR3: CASSPGQGDWDNSPLHF. For the CDR3, the DNA is TGTGCCAGCTCACCAGGACAGGGGGATTGGGATAATTCACCCCTCCACTTT.

The genes are TRBV7-2 and TRBJ1-4, with 7 positions matching TRBD1. The J segment lost 14 bases and the V segment lost 5 bases, leaving 17 bases of the junction unmatched. The CDR3 length is 15 residues. Germline CDR1 reads SGHTA; CDR2 reads FQGNSA. CDR3 in amino acids: CASSPTRSTGTALFF. In DNA form, the CDR3 reads TGTGCCAGCAGCCCCACCCGCAGTACCGGGACAGCCCTGTTTTTT.

CDR3 nucleotide sequence: TGTGCCAGCAGCTTGGGGGCGGGGGGTAGCACAGATACGCAGTATTTT. Amino acid sequence: CASSLGAGGSTDTQYF. J is TRBJ2-3 and V is TRBV5-4; 8 bases line up with TRBD2. The CDR3 runs 16 residues. The junction had 3 bases not matched to a gene; V was cut back by 0 bases and J by 0 bases. Germline V gene lookup returns CDR1 SGHNT and CDR2 YYREEE (reference sequence).